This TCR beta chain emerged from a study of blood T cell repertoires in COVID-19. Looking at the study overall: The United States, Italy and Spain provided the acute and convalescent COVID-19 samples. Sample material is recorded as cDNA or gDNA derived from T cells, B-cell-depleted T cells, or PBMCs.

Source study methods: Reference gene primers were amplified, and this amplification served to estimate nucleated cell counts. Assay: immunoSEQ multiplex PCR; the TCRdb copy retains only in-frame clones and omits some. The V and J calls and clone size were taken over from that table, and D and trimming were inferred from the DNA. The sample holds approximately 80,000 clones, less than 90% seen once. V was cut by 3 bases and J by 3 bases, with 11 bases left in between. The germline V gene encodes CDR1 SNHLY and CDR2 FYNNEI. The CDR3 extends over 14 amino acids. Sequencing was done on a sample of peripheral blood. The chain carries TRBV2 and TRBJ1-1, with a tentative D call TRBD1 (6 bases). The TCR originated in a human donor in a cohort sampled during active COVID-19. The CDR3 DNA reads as TGTGCCAGCAGTGATGGGCAGGGGTACACTGAAGCTTTCTTT. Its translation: CASSDGQGYTEAFF.